The 26 T cell receptor beta chains presented below share a single source sample, sequenced in a study of cytomegalovirus exposure and HLA in healthy donors. The PCR used 60 Vbeta and 13 Jbeta primers. The assay was immunoSEQ multiplex PCR, and TCRdb's table has in-frame clones only and misses some. The data show around 160,000 clones, with roughly 80% seen just once and roughly 7.8% held by the top ten. Sequencing input: PBMCs. The receptors derive from a woman in her 40s in good health and CMV-seropositive.

CDR3 DNA: TGTGCCAGCAGCTTTCCCACGGCGGGGGGCGAAGTCTGGGGCTACACCTTC. It specifies CASSFPTAGGEVWGYTF. The genes are TRBV7-3 and TRBJ1-2; D possibly corresponds to TRBD1 (6 bases). The CDR3 length is 17 residues. The V gene's germline CDR1 is SGHTA and CDR2 FQGTGA. V was pared by 3 bases and J by 8 bases, with 25 bases between.

V usage is TRBV18 and J usage is TRBJ1-4; D is unresolved. The CDR3 length is 14 residues. Germline assignment: CDR1 KGHSH and CDR2 LQKENI. Trimming cost V 8 bases and J 5 bases, with 15 bases left between them. The CDR3 DNA follows: TGTGCCAGCCAGGCGGGAACCCAGAATGAAAAACTGTTTTTT. Its protein product is CASQAGTQNEKLFF. Full variable domain (rest looked up from reference TRBV18 and TRBJ1-4): NAGVMQNPRHLVRRRGQEARLRCSPMKGHSHVYWYRQLPEEGLKFMVYLQKENIIDESGMPKERFSAEFPKEGPSILRIQQVVRGDSAAYFCASQAGTQNEKLFFGSGTQLSVL.

The chain has TRBV6-1 and TRBJ1-2; 7 bases fit TRBD1. Germline-derived CDR1 and CDR2 are MNHNS and SASEGT. The CDR3 loop spans 13 amino acids. V trimming: 6 bases; J trimming: 5 bases; junction bases outside the gene matches: 6. CDR3: CASRGGAGYGYTF. DNA of the CDR3: TGTGCCAGCAGAGGGGGCGCGGGGTATGGCTACACCTTC.

The chain couples TRBV6-1 to TRBJ2-3, with TRBD2 matching 9 bases. The junction had 6 bases not matched to a gene; V was cut back by 6 bases and J by 5 bases. The CDR3 covers 14 residues. CDR1 is MNHNS and CDR2 is SASEGT in the germline V gene. CDR3 in amino acids: CASRRGLAKDTQYF. The CDR3 DNA reads TGTGCCAGCAGACGGGGACTAGCTAAAGATACGCAGTATTTT.

The V and J genes are TRBV7-2 and TRBJ2-7, with 11 bases that match TRBD2. J was trimmed by 4 bases and V by 4 bases; bases with no gene match: 6. This CDR3 region has 15 residues. The V gene's germline CDR1 is SGHTA and CDR2 FQGNSA. This chain's CDR3 is CASSYGTSGTYEQYF. In nucleotides, the CDR3 is TGTGCCAGCAGCTACGGGACTAGCGGAACTTACGAGCAGTACTTC.

The J gene is TRBJ1-1, the V gene TRBV4-3; D possibly corresponds to TRBD1 (5 bases). Germline V CDR1 and CDR2: LGHNA, YSLEER. V lost 1 base and J 0 bases, leaving 9 bases between the germline ends. The CDR3 runs to 15 residues. The CDR3 sequence is CASSQGGSLNTEAFF. As DNA, the CDR3 is TGCGCCAGCAGCCAAGGGGGCAGCTTGAACACTGAAGCTTTCTTT.

The chain carries TRBV7-6 and TRBJ2-5; TRBD1 matches 9 bases. Judging by the DNA end, TRBJ2-7 fits better; the J call may be wrong. The CDR3 is 14 amino acids. The germline gives CDR1 SGHVS, CDR2 FNYEAQ. This CDR3 reads CASSWGQGGNEQYF. CDR3 bases: TGTGCCAGCAGCTGGGGACAGGGAGGAAACGAGCAGTACTTC.

This chain links TRBV6-5 with TRBJ1-4; a weak D match, TRBD1 (5 bases). Germline lookup yields CDR1 MNHEY and CDR2 SVGAGI. V gave up 8 bases and J gave up 4 bases, with 17 bases separating them. This CDR3 contains 15 residues. CDR3 DNA sequence: TGTGCCAGCCGTCCCGGGGGTAGGGGTAATGAAAAACTGTTTTTT. Its translation: CASRPGGRGNEKLFF.

The chain uses TRBV28 and TRBJ2-7, with D perhaps TRBD1 (7 bases). The V gene lost 8 bases and the J gene lost 4 bases, with 18 bases spanning the gap. The germline CDR1 and CDR2 sequences are MDHEN and SYDVKM. The CDR3 extends over 14 amino acids. The CDR3 reads CASVGAGGFYEQYF. The CDR3 region has the DNA TGTGCCAGCGTTGGGGCAGGGGGGTTTTACGAGCAGTACTTC.

This clone was counted a single time. The V gene is TRBV21-1, the J gene TRBJ1-5; whether TRBD1, the table's D call, matches the DNA was not checked. TRBV21-1 is tagged as a pseudogene. The CDR3 has 17 residues. The CDR3 loop is CASSKAHRFKSNQPQHF. CDR3 DNA sequence: TGTGCCAGCAGCAAAGCGCACAGGTTCAAGAGCAATCAGCCCCAGCATTTT.

V and J are TRBV28 and TRBJ2-7; maybe TRBD1 (5 bases). CDR1 is MDHEN and CDR2 is SYDVKM in the germline V gene. This CDR3 comprises 13 residues. Trimming stripped 6 bases from V and 6 bases from J, with 15 bases between. The CDR3 DNA reads TGTGCCAGCAGCCCGACAGCTTCCCTCGAGCAGTACTTC. Encoded protein: CASSPTASLEQYF.

This chain connects TRBV2 to TRBJ2-7, with D possibly TRBD2 on 6 matching bases. The CDR3 consists of 16 residues. The germline V gene encodes CDR1 SNHLY and CDR2 FYNNEI. Between the trimmed V and J ends, which lost 6 bases and 6 bases, there was a span of 24 bases. This CDR3 reads CASRAGPARRVTEQYF. CDR3 bases: TGTGCCAGCAGAGCAGGCCCCGCCAGGAGGGTAACCGAGCAGTACTTC.

The rearrangement links TRBV6-5 to TRBJ1-1, with TRBD1 matching 11 bases. The CDR3 sequence is 14 residues long. The V and J ends lost 2 bases and 11 bases, in that order; junction bases with no gene match: 7. The germline V gene has CDR1 MNHEY and CDR2 SVGAGI. The CDR3 DNA follows: TGTGCCAGCAGTTACACCCCCGGACAGGGGGCGGCTTTCTTT. Translation gives CASSYTPGQGAAFF.

A few counts support this clone. This chain uses TRBV10-2 with TRBJ2-3; 8 nucleotides agree with TRBD2. Losses at the gene ends were 2 bases for V and 0 bases for J; bases not matched to a gene: 1. The CDR3 contains 15 residues. The germline CDR1 and CDR2 sequences are WSHSY and SAAADI. The CDR3 sequence is CASSETSGSTDTQYF. The DNA for the CDR3 is TGCGCCAGCAGTGAGACTAGCGGTAGCACAGATACGCAGTATTTT.

J is TRBJ1-2 and V is TRBV20-1; unclear D gene. CDR3 length: 11 residues. V was cut by 4 bases and J by 8 bases, with 11 bases left in between. CDR1 DFQATT and CDR2 SNEGSKA come from the germline V gene (reference sequence). The CDR3 region is CSATELRGYTF. DNA for the CDR3: TGCAGTGCTACGGAGTTAAGGGGCTACACCTTC.

This clone was detected once. The V call is TRBV10-1, the J call TRBJ1-3; TRBD1 agrees at 8 bases. With V trimmed by 8 bases and J by 2 bases, 8 bases remained unmatched. CDR3 length equals 15 residues. Germline CDR1 WNHNN, CDR2 SYGVQD (reference sequence). As DNA, the CDR3 is TGCGCCAGCCTCTTTGGACAGGGCCCTGGAAACACCATATATTTT. Amino acids: CASLFGQGPGNTIYF.

The V and J genes are TRBV5-1 and TRBJ1-5, with D perhaps TRBD1 (5 bases). CDR1 and CDR2 (germline): SGHRS, YFSETQ. The CDR3 totals 17 residues. Trimming removed 2 bases from V and 4 bases from J, with 19 bases in between. The DNA of the CDR3 is TGCGCCAGCAGCTTTCAGTCCATCCTTCCAGGGAATCAGCCCCAGCATTTT. Amino acid sequence: CASSFQSILPGNQPQHF.

The rearrangement uses TRBV7-6 and TRBJ1-4; D is perhaps TRBD1 (6 bases). V was cut by 6 bases and J by 3 bases, with 14 bases left in between. The length of the CDR3 is 15 residues. From germline, CDR1 is SGHVS and CDR2 FNYEAQ. CDR3 nucleotide sequence: TGTGCCAGCAGTTCTACAGGGAACCCTAATGAAAAACTGTTTTTT. Protein: CASSSTGNPNEKLFF.

This clone was observed a few times. The chain couples TRBV4-3 to TRBJ2-1, with TRBD2 identical over 11 bases. Germline CDR1 LGHNA, CDR2 YSLEER. V lost 4 bases, J lost 4 bases, and 3 bases stayed unmatched. There are 15 residues in the CDR3. For the CDR3, the DNA is TGCGCCAGCAGCCCGGGACTAGCGGTTTACAATGAGCAGTTCTTC. This gives the protein CASSPGLAVYNEQFF.

The V gene is TRBV7-9, the J gene TRBJ2-3; D call uncertain. Trimming shortened V by 2 bases and J by 6 bases, and 9 bases separated the two germline ends. CDR3 length equals 13 residues. Germline-derived CDR1 and CDR2 are SEHNR and FQNEAQ (reference sequence). The CDR3 DNA reads TGTGCCAGCAGCTTATATCTCGGGGATACGCAGTATTTT. Its protein is CASSLYLGDTQYF.

The chain uses TRBV27 and TRBJ2-3; 14 nucleotides agree with TRBD2. Germline CDR1 reads MNHEY; CDR2 reads SMNVEV (reference sequence). The V segment lost 5 bases and the J segment 4 bases; nucleotides outside the gene matches: 8. The CDR3 has 17 amino acids. The CDR3 DNA reads TGTGCCAGCAGTCCAATGGGGACTAGCGGGAGAGCAGATACGCAGTATTTT. This translates into CASSPMGTSGRADTQYF.

This chain links TRBV5-1 with TRBJ2-2; a weak D match, TRBD2 (5 bases). Trimming took 0 bases from V and 5 from J, leaving 11 bases between them. This CDR3 is built from 15 residues. The germline gives CDR1 SGHRS, CDR2 YFSETQ. As DNA, the CDR3 is TGCGCCAGCAGCTTGGATGGGAGTCGGACCGGGGAGCTGTTTTTT. This codes for CASSLDGSRTGELFF.

The chain is built from TRBV29-1 and TRBJ2-5; TRBD2 agrees at 7 bases. The CDR3 consists of 15 residues. In germline, CDR1 is SQVTM, CDR2 ANQGSEA. V dropped 4 bases and J dropped 5; count of bases not matched to a gene: 13. The CDR3 DNA is TGCAGCGTTGGGAAAGGCGGCGGGAGCGGGGAGACCCAGTACTTC. It translates to CSVGKGGGSGETQYF.

This chain connects TRBV5-6 to TRBJ2-5, with TRBD1 identical over 8 bases. Germline trimming cut 3 bases from V and 5 bases from J; bases unmatched to any gene: 9. CDR1 and CDR2 from the germline V gene are SGHDT and YYEEEE. There are 15 residues in the CDR3. CDR3 nucleotides: TGTGCCAGCAGCTCTGGACAGGGCTGGGCTGAGACCCAGTACTTC. It yields the protein CASSSGQGWAETQYF.

A single count supports this clone. The chain has TRBV5-6 and TRBJ2-2; tentative D call: TRBD1 (5 bases). Between the trimmed V and J ends, which lost 1 base and 6 bases, there was a span of 13 bases. CDR3 size: 15 residues. Germline V gene data show CDR1 as SGHDT and CDR2 as YYEEEE. The CDR3: CASSLFSQGPGELFF. Here the CDR3 DNA reads TGTGCCAGCAGCTTGTTCAGTCAGGGCCCCGGGGAGCTGTTTTTT.

This chain uses TRBV5-6 with TRBJ1-3; TRBD1 matches 9 bases. The CDR3 loop spans 15 amino acids. Germline-derived CDR1 and CDR2 are SGHDT and YYEEEE. The J segment lost 0 bases and the V segment lost 5 bases, leaving 3 bases of the junction unmatched. The CDR3 DNA sequence: TGTGCCAGCAGGACGACAGGGGGCTCTGGAAACACCATATATTTT. Protein sequence: CASRTTGGSGNTIYF.